This T cell receptor (beta chain) stems from a study of low-dose radiotherapy and immunotherapy resistance in tumors. Study as a whole: Cohort 1 patients were irradiated with 0.5 Gy fractions every 2 weeks to 6.5 Gy total. Participants in Cohort 2 were given 1 Gy per fraction every two weeks, for 13 Gy over 26 weeks.

Covering alpha and beta chains, TRAV- and TRBV-specific primers were used for the first-strand cDNA. Over approximately 20 PCR cycles, TCRs were amplified from a constant-region primer and V-primer adapter. MiXCR, applied by TCRdb to the reads, yields one record per CDR3 protein. The sample has 100,000 or so distinct CDR3 sequences, less than 25% seen once. This clonotype was recorded many times. The time point denotes: after trial treatment. Specified treatment: LDRT plus nivolumab, ipilimumab, low-dose cyclophosphamide and aspirin (RACIN trial). V dropped 7 bases and J dropped 0 bases, with 20 bases sitting between them. The CDR3 is made up of 17 amino acids. The germline gives CDR1 SGHKS, CDR2 YYEKEE (reference sequence).

The source was PBMCs, collected after low-dose radiotherapy plus immunotherapy. The chain employs TRBV5-5 and TRBJ1-3, with D hard to call. The origin of this receptor is a male donor with prostate cancer. CDR3 sequence reads: CASQPTPLRDSGNTIYF. The CDR3 DNA reads TGTGCCAGCCAACCCACCCCCTTGAGGGACTCTGGAAACACCATATATTTT.